Listed below are T cell receptor beta chains from one sample, sequenced in a study of tumor-infiltrating lymphocytes in primary liver carcinoma. MiXCR, applied by TCRdb to the multiplex PCR reads, yields one record per CDR3 protein. This sample yields approximately 120,000 distinct CDR3 sequences, of which 55% to 75% are seen a single time; 8.4% belongs to the top ten. The material sequenced was liver tumor tissue from sampling region 3. The receptors come from a woman aged 55-75 years with primary liver carcinoma and hepatitis B virus infection. The CDR3 runs from the conserved cysteine through the conserved F or W.

j_gene,v_gene,CDR3aa
TRBJ2-4,TRBV5-5,CASSLAGTSGLEDIQYF
TRBJ1-1,TRBV27,CASNNRVGTEAFF
TRBJ2-1,TRBV6-4,CASSDSRQGDYNEQFF
TRBJ2-1,TRBV11-2,CTNSPPNAATYEQFF
TRBJ1-4,TRBV4-1,CASSAPCEKLFF
TRBJ2-7,TRBV6-1,CASSSYGVSYERYF
TRBJ2-7,TRBV11-2,CASTTPGREAWGGQYF
TRBJ2-2,TRBV7-8,CASSQLLYTGELFF
TRBJ2-1,TRBV7-8,CASSFGGTPYNEQFF
TRBJ1-5,TRBV5-1,CASSLDGPYSNQPQHF
TRBJ2-3,TRBV29-1,CSARLLGGGLRDMRYF
TRBJ2-6,TRBV11-3,CASSSERAGGANILTF
TRBJ1-6,TRBV11-2,CTSSCVVNSPLHF
TRBJ2-5,TRBV6-6,CASSYPQAGVEIQYF
TRBJ2-6,TRBV12-3/TRBV12-4,CASSSRGSGANVLTF
TRBJ2-1,TRBV11-3,CASSPRGSGDNEQFF
TRBJ1-5,TRBV28,CASSQGIGTRNQPQHF
TRBJ1-1,TRBV12-3/TRBV12-4,CASSLGGGRGTEAFF
TRBJ2-4,TRBV28,CAGIPELAGGFGKNIQYF
TRBJ1-4,TRBV5-1,CTSSGTGDEKLFF
TRBJ2-1,TRBV11-2,CASSLDLADEWFF
TRBJ1-2,TRBV6-2/TRBV6-3,CASSSGNYGYTF
TRBJ2-4,TRBV11-1,CAISFPGTSGTKNIRYF
TRBJ2-6,TRBV5-1,CASSLNPGQGASGANVLTF
TRBJ1-2,TRBV4-1,CASSQVIRFYGYTF
TRBJ2-5,TRBV6-2/TRBV6-3,CACNSYGISGSSTRETLYF
TRBJ2-7,TRBV5-5,CASSLFPGLQYEQYF
TRBJ2-2,TRBV5-1,CASTKTGQGNIEELFF
TRBJ2-1,TRBV18,CASPPPTETSGNNEQFF
TRBJ2-3,TRBV11-1,CPSNLRQRAGETHF